A single sample gave rise to the 4 T cell receptor beta chains below, sequenced in a study of OX40 agonist ivuxolimab in advanced cancers. Libraries were prepared by immunoSEQ multiplex PCR; TCRdb keeps only in-frame clonotypes and omits some of them. The data contain approximately 58,000 clones, approximately 89% of them singletons. The specimen comprised CD4+ or CD8+ T cells sorted from blood, sampled in a trial of the OX40 agonist ivuxolimab. The origin of the receptors is an adult with an advanced solid tumor such as melanoma, head and neck, liver or kidney cancer.

The rearrangement joins TRBV27 to TRBJ2-7; 8 nucleotides align to TRBD2. CDR3 length equals 12 residues. In germline, CDR1 is MNHEY, CDR2 SMNVEV (reference sequence). Germline trimming cut 6 bases from V and 5 bases from J; bases unmatched to any gene: 3. CDR3 DNA sequence: TGTGCCAGCAGAAAAGCGGGAGACGAGCAGTACTTC. Its protein is CASRKAGDEQYF.

The chain joins TRBV7-6 to TRBJ2-5; tentatively, D is TRBD1 (5 bases). V lost 5 bases and J 2 bases, leaving 21 bases between the germline ends. Germline V lookup: CDR1 SGHVS, CDR2 FNYEAQ. This CDR3 is built from 17 residues. CDR3 residues: CASSPLLAGPGQETQYF. In nucleotides, the CDR3 is TGTGCCAGCAGCCCGCTTTTGGCAGGGCCAGGTCAAGAGACCCAGTACTTC.

This chain connects TRBV25-1 to TRBJ2-1, with D uncertain. Germline V gene sequence: CDR1 MGHDK, CDR2 SYGVNS. The ends were cut back, 2 bases at V and 5 bases at J, with 7 bases in the middle. The CDR3 runs 13 residues. CDR3 residues: CASSEHPDNEQFF. CDR3 nucleotides: TGTGCCAGCAGTGAACACCCCGACAATGAGCAGTTCTTC. Complete variable domain (other parts from reference TRBV25-1 and TRBJ2-1): EADIYQTPRYLVIGTGKKITLECSQTMGHDKMYWYQQDPGMELHLIHYSYGVNSTEKGDLSSESTVSRIRTEHFPLTLESARPSHTSQYLCASSEHPDNEQFFGPGTRLTVL.

The V call is TRBV6-5, the J call TRBJ1-1; 11 nucleotides agree with TRBD1. Unmatched junction bases numbered 2, after V lost 8 bases and J lost 0 bases. Germline-derived CDR1 and CDR2 are MNHEY and SVGAGI. This CDR3 region has 14 residues. The CDR3 region is CASRDRGLNTEAFF. In DNA form, the CDR3 reads TGTGCCAGCCGGGACAGGGGGTTGAACACTGAAGCTTTCTTT.